The sequence of this T cell receptor beta chain was determined in a study of CD8 T cells in Susac syndrome. Random-hexamer reverse transcription was applied to about 0.45 to 1 ug RNA. Multiplex immunoSEQ PCR targeted 54 Vbeta and 13 Jbeta TCR beta segments. One entry per CDR3 protein, called by TCRdb with MiXCR from the immunoSEQ multiplex PCR reads. The sample contains roughly 150,000 distinct CDR3 sequences, around 96% of which appear only once. Germline loops: CDR1 MNHEY, CDR2 SVGEGT. This CDR3 is 15 amino acids long. The V end lost 6 bases, the J end lost 9 bases, and 23 bases lay between the germline ends.

The sequence came from a human donor with multiple sclerosis. Sequencing input: CD8+ T cells from PBMCs. The chain couples TRBV6-2 or TRBV6-3 to TRBJ1-1, with a possible D match to TRBD1 (6 bases). CDR3 amino acids: CASSIGATGPVQAFF. The DNA of the CDR3 is TGTGCCAGCAGCATCGGAGCGACAGGACCAGTACAAGCTTTCTTT.